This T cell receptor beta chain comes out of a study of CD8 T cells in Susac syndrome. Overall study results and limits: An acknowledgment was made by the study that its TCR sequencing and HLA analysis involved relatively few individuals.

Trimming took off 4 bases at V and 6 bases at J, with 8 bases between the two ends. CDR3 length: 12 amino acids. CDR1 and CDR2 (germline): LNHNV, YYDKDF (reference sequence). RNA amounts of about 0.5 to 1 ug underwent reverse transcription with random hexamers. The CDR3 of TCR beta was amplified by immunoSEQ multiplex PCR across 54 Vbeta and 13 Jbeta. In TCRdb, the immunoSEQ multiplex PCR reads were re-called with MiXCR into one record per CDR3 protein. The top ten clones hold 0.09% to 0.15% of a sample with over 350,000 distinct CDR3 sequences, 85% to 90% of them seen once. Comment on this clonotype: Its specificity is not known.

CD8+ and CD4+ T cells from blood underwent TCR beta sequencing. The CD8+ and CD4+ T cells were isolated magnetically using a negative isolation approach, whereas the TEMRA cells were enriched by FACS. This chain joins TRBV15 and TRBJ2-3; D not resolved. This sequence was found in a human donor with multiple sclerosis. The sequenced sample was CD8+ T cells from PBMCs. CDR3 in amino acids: CATSIYGDTQYF. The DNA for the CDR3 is TGTGCCACCAGCATCTACGGGGATACGCAGTATTTT. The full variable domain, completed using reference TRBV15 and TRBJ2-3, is DAMVIQNPRYQVTQFGKPVTLSCSQTLNHNVMYWYQQKSSQAPKLLFHYYDKDFNNEADTPDNFQSRRPNTSFCFLDIRSPGLGDTAMYLCATSIYGDTQYFGPGTRLTVL.